The 22 T cell receptor beta chains below come from one sample, sequenced in a study of vaccination effects on CD4 cells after COVID-19. Their specific antigens are unknown. The assay was immunoSEQ multiplex PCR, and TCRdb's table has in-frame clones only and misses some. The data contain 25,000 to 35,000 clones, approximately 70% of them singletons. Sequencing in the ViraFEST assay came after antigen-specific CD4+ T cells had been expanded with viral peptide pools, which were used to stimulate PBMC. Isolation of CD4+ T cells took place after about 10 days of culture. This person's SARS-CoV-2 infection, confirmed by PCR, occurred between March and December 2020. The source material was CD4+ T cells from PBMCs cultured with a peptide pool, sampled before COVID-19 vaccination. The receptors originated from a human donor who had a prior SARS-CoV-2 infection.

This clone was observed a handful of times. The chain recombines TRBV6-2 or TRBV6-3 with TRBJ2-7; D call uncertain. The CDR3 runs to 14 residues. Trimming stripped 5 bases from V and 7 bases from J, with 18 bases between. The V gene's germline CDR1 is MNHEY and CDR2 SVGEGT. The CDR3 spells CASSIMSHRGEQYF. DNA for the CDR3: TGTGCCAGCAGTATCATGTCCCACCGAGGAGAGCAGTACTTC.

The chain has TRBV2 and TRBJ1-5, with TRBD1 identical over 7 bases. CDR3 length: 15 amino acids. The germline gives CDR1 SNHLY, CDR2 FYNNEI. J was trimmed by 4 bases and V by 6 bases; bases with no gene match: 9. CDR3: CASRQDRVGNQPQHF. The DNA for the CDR3 is TGTGCCAGCAGACAAGACAGGGTCGGAAATCAGCCCCAGCATTTT.

V gene TRBV9 combines with J gene TRBJ1-6; 8 bases are shared with TRBD1. CDR3 size: 16 residues. The V gene's germline CDR1 is SGDLS and CDR2 YYNGEE. Trimming cost V 2 bases and J 9 bases; bases outside gene matches: 10. In nucleotides, the CDR3 is TGTGCCAGCAGCGTCGACAGGGGACTCCCCTTTTCACCCCTCCACTTT. Translating it yields CASSVDRGLPFSPLHF.

V and J are TRBV7-3 and TRBJ1-1; D gene ambiguous. Germline-derived CDR1 and CDR2 are SGHTA and FQGTGA. The V and J ends lost 5 bases and 5 bases respectively, with 12 bases between them. CDR3 length: 13 residues. CDR3 DNA: TGTGCCAGCAGCGCCTGGGCAGGTACTGAAGCTTTCTTT. Amino acids: CASSAWAGTEAFF.

This clone has just one count. Written as DNA, the CDR3 is TGTGCCAGCAGCTTAGGAAACTCTGGAAACACCATATATTTT. Protein sequence: CASSLGNSGNTIYF. This chain joins TRBV7-9 and TRBJ1-3; D is undetermined. Germline V gives CDR1 SEHNR, CDR2 FQNEAQ (reference sequence). This CDR3 contains 14 residues. Trimming stripped 1 base from V and 0 bases from J, with 4 bases between.

In its sample, this clone was seen a few times. V and J are TRBV5-6 and TRBJ1-3; D not resolved. The CDR3 is made up of 14 amino acids. V was clipped by 4 bases and J by 6 bases, with 14 bases between them. In germline, CDR1 is SGHDT, CDR2 YYEEEE. This chain's CDR3 is CASSLQLPLNTIYF. The CDR3, as DNA: TGTGCCAGCAGCCTTCAGTTGCCCCTAAACACCATATATTTT.

The CDR3 nucleotides are TGTGCCAGCAGCGAAGGAGGGGGTGAAGGGGAGACCCAGTACTTC. Protein: CASSEGGGEGETQYF. The chain is built from TRBV21-1 and TRBJ2-5; TRBD1, the table's D call, lacks a check against the DNA. TRBV21-1 is designated a pseudogene. The length of the CDR3 is 15 residues.

V usage is TRBV6-4 and J usage is TRBJ2-1; 7 bases are a match to TRBD2. The germline V gene has CDR1 MRHNA and CDR2 SNTAGT. This CDR3 comprises 15 residues. J was trimmed by 2 bases and V by 4 bases; bases with no gene match: 5. CDR3 region: CASSVEAGAYNEQFF. The CDR3 region has the DNA TGTGCCAGCAGTGTTGAGGCGGGGGCCTACAATGAGCAGTTCTTC.

The chain combines TRBV2 with TRBJ1-4; D might be TRBD1 (5 bases). The germline gives CDR1 SNHLY, CDR2 FYNNEI. Trimming took 7 bases from V and 1 from J, leaving 10 bases between them. The CDR3 covers 14 residues. CDR3 loop: CASKRGGTNEKLFF. Here the CDR3 DNA reads TGTGCCAGCAAGAGGGGCGGAACTAATGAAAAACTGTTTTTT.

This clone was seen more than once but under ten times. V and J are TRBV14 and TRBJ2-7; D remains ambiguous. CDR3 length equals 12 residues. V was trimmed by 4 bases and J by 4 bases, leaving 8 bases between them. Germline CDR1 is SGHDN and CDR2 is FVKESK. The CDR3 loop is CASSPSFYEQYF. In nucleotides, the CDR3 is TGTGCCAGCAGCCCATCGTTTTACGAGCAGTACTTC.

The chain is built from TRBV4-2 and TRBJ2-3, with 8 bases that match TRBD2. The CDR3 totals 15 residues. V shed 1 base and J 3 bases; nucleotides not matched to a gene: 3. Germline V CDR1 and CDR2: LGHNA, YNFKEQ. As DNA, the CDR3 is TGTGCCAGCAGCCAAGCGACTAGCGAGACAGATACGCAGTATTTT. Translation: CASSQATSETDTQYF.

This chain links TRBV5-4 with TRBJ2-1; D gene unclear. CDR3 length equals 13 residues. The germline V gene has CDR1 SGHNT and CDR2 YYREEE (reference sequence). The V end lost 0 bases, the J end lost 6 bases, and 7 bases lay between the germline ends. CDR3: CASSLDYGNEQFF. In DNA, the CDR3 is TGTGCCAGCAGCTTGGACTACGGCAATGAGCAGTTCTTC.

J is TRBJ1-3 and V is TRBV30, with D hard to call. Between the trimmed V and J ends, which lost 4 bases and 7 bases, there was a span of 14 bases. Per germline, CDR1 GTSNPN and CDR2 SVGIG (reference sequence). This CDR3 is built from 13 residues. Here the CDR3 DNA reads TGTGCCTGGAAGATAACGGGTGGGAACACCATATATTTT. Translation gives CAWKITGGNTIYF.

This clone was recorded a few times. The CDR3 DNA follows: TGTGCCAGCTCACCAGAGGTCCGGGGGCTTCCCCTCCACTTT. Translating it yields CASSPEVRGLPLHF. The chain has TRBV18 and TRBJ1-6; tentative D call: TRBD1 (6 bases). Trimming pared 2 bases from V and 13 bases from J, leaving 15 bases between. Germline assignment: CDR1 KGHSH and CDR2 LQKENI. This CDR3 region has 14 residues.

This clone was seen a few times. The V and J genes are TRBV2 and TRBJ1-6, with 10 positions matching TRBD1. V lost 5 bases, J lost 8 bases, and 3 bases stayed unmatched. Per the germline V gene, CDR1 is SNHLY and CDR2 is FYNNEI. This CDR3 has 14 residues. In nucleotides, the CDR3 is TGTGCCAGCAGTAGACAGGGGGCTTATTCACCCCTCCACTTT. Its translation: CASSRQGAYSPLHF.

This clone was picked up one time. The rearrangement links TRBV2 to TRBJ2-6, with TRBD1 matching 9 bases. This CDR3 contains 17 residues. The germline V gene encodes CDR1 SNHLY and CDR2 FYNNEI. Losses at the gene ends were 6 bases for V and 0 bases for J; bases not matched to a gene: 6. The CDR3 nucleotides read TGTGCCAGCAGACCCGGACAGGGGATCTCTGGGGCCAACGTCCTGACTTTC. It specifies CASRPGQGISGANVLTF.

In its sample, this clone was seen once. The chain's CDR3 is CASSYGAGAYEQYF. In DNA form, the CDR3 reads TGTGCCAGCAGCTACGGCGCGGGAGCCTACGAGCAGTACTTC. The chain employs TRBV7-2 and TRBJ2-7; TRBD2 aligns across 7 bases. Per germline, CDR1 SGHTA and CDR2 FQGNSA. V dropped 4 bases and J dropped 2; count of bases not matched to a gene: 5. The length of the CDR3 is 14 residues.

Only a few counts were recorded for this clone. The chain has TRBV7-2 and TRBJ1-5, with 7 bases matching TRBD1. Germline values: CDR1 SGHTA, CDR2 FQGNSA. After removal of 1 base from V and 0 bases from J, the junction contained 6 bases not matched to a gene. The CDR3 sequence is 17 residues long. CDR3 loop: CASSLGTGSYSNQPQHF. The CDR3 DNA reads TGTGCCAGCAGCTTAGGGACAGGATCCTATAGCAATCAGCCCCAGCATTTT.

CDR3 in amino acids: CASSPYNSHYEQYF. In DNA form, the CDR3 reads TGTGCCAGCTCACCATACAATTCGCACTACGAGCAGTACTTC. The chain combines TRBV18 with TRBJ2-7; D is ambiguous. The CDR3 spans 14 residues. V dropped 2 bases and J dropped 3 bases, with 11 bases sitting between them. Germline V gene data show CDR1 as KGHSH and CDR2 as LQKENI.

This clone was counted a single time. The V gene is TRBV10-3, the J gene TRBJ2-4; TRBD1 might be the D (7 bases). Germline CDR1 reads ENHRY; CDR2 reads SYGVKD. The CDR3 consists of 16 residues. Trimming left V 0 bases short and J 1 base short, with 10 bases between. CDR3 nucleotide sequence: TGTGCCATCAGTGAGTCGGAGGGGGCGGCCAAAAACATTCAGTACTTC. This encodes CAISESEGAAKNIQYF.

The chain joins TRBV12-5 to TRBJ1-6, with unresolved D. Germline CDR1 is LGHNT and CDR2 is FRNRAP. Trimming stripped 1 base from V and 4 bases from J, with 5 bases between. The CDR3 totals 14 residues. The CDR3 reads CASGLAAYNSPLHF. CDR3 coding DNA: TGTGCTAGTGGTTTGGCGGCTTATAATTCACCCCTCCACTTT.

The chain carries TRBV9 and TRBJ1-1; D is perhaps TRBD1 (6 bases). Germline V gene data show CDR1 as SGDLS and CDR2 as YYNGEE. CDR3 size: 14 residues. Trimming removed 4 bases at V and 4 bases at J, with 14 bases between. The CDR3 nucleotides are TGTGCCAGCAGCTTCCAAGGGGGGGGCACTGAAGCTTTCTTT. Protein sequence: CASSFQGGGTEAFF.